This T cell receptor beta chain was documented in a study of blood T cell repertoires in COVID-19. The overall study: Samples representing acute and convalescent COVID-19 were sourced from the United States, Italy and Spain.

Germline V gene sequence: CDR1 SGHRS, CDR2 YFSETQ. V lost 7 bases and J lost 4; bases outside the gene matches: 13. There are 16 residues in the CDR3. The table came from immunoSEQ multiplex PCR; TCRdb's copy has only in-frame clones and leaves some out. Here the sample spans tens of thousands of clones, about 89% being singletons. This TCR was sampled from a man over 45 with active COVID-19. Sequenced: peripheral blood. This chain uses TRBV5-1 with TRBJ1-3; 8 positions match TRBD1. CDR3 coding DNA: TGCGCCAGCTCCCTGAACGGAGGACAGGGCGGAAACACCATATATTTT. Residues: CASSLNGGQGGNTIYF.